The clone carrying this TCR beta chain was seen just once. What it binds is not known. This sample is drawn from a study of cytotoxic CD8 clonotypes in ibrutinib-treated CLL. For the study at large: Response samples came after a median about 11 months of treatment, range 6 to 36. Mean yields were around 240,000 productive templates and around 98,000 productive rearrangements per sample. General observations from the study: Under therapy, public clonotypes either contracted or stayed stable, and they were uncommon.

Cryopreserved PBMCs provided around 2.2 micrograms of genomic DNA for the TCR beta libraries. The CDR3 is 14 residues long. Germline loops: CDR1 MNHEY, CDR2 SMNVEV (reference sequence). The V end lost 0 bases, the J end lost 5 bases, and 11 bases lay between the germline ends. TCRdb's copy holds only in-frame clones and misses some; the assay was immunoSEQ multiplex PCR. This table holds some 29,000 clones, approximately 71% found once. The TCR originated in a human donor with chronic lymphocytic leukemia. The starting material was PBMCs, obtained after 24 months of ibrutinib treatment. This chain joins TRBV27 and TRBJ2-7, with D possibly matching TRBD1 (6 bases). The CDR3 sequence: CASSLSNPGDEQYF. The CDR3 bases are TGTGCCAGCAGTTTATCGAACCCAGGGGACGAGCAGTACTTC.